A single sample gave rise to the 22 T cell receptor beta chains below, sequenced in a study of blood T cell repertoires in COVID-19. Generated by immunoSEQ multiplex PCR, the TCRdb table keeps only in-frame clones and is missing some. The sample lists roughly 300,000 clones, 65% to 90% occurring once. Sequencing was carried out using peripheral blood. The receptors come from a human donor in a cohort sampled during active COVID-19.

V and J are TRBV7-9 and TRBJ2-4; 7 nucleotides align to TRBD2. The CDR3 runs to 17 residues. V gave up 0 bases and J gave up 1 base; unmatched junction bases: 6. In germline, CDR1 is SEHNR, CDR2 FQNEAQ (reference sequence). This CDR3 reads CASSLAPRGVAKNIQYF. The CDR3 DNA is TGTGCCAGCAGCTTAGCGCCACGGGGGGTGGCCAAAAACATTCAGTACTTC.

The V gene is TRBV6-5, the J gene TRBJ2-5; TRBD2 matches at 7 bases. The CDR3 runs 14 residues. Germline CDR1 reads MNHEY; CDR2 reads SVGAGI. The V and J ends lost 9 bases and 1 base, in that order; junction bases with no gene match: 8. CDR3 sequence (DNA): TGTGCCAGTGCGGGAGTCGGGCTCCAAGAGACCCAGTACTTC. It translates to CASAGVGLQETQYF.

Concerning this clone itself: A much larger clone differs by one base, so this may be a read error. The rearrangement uses TRBV6-5 and TRBJ2-3; tentative D call: TRBD2 (5 bases). Germline assignment: CDR1 MNHEY and CDR2 SVGAGI. There are 14 residues in the CDR3. The germline V and J ends were trimmed by 4 bases and 0 bases, with 8 bases remaining between them. CDR3: CASSFGGSTDTQYF. CDR3 DNA: TGTGCCAGCAGTTTTGGCGGGAGCACAGATACGCAGTATTTT.

The chain is built from TRBV28 and TRBJ1-6; D may be TRBD1 (5 bases). The germline V gene encodes CDR1 MDHEN and CDR2 SYDVKM. The CDR3 spans 15 residues. V was trimmed by 1 base and J by 10 bases, leaving 14 bases between them. This CDR3 is CASSLFPGLNSPLHF. The CDR3 DNA reads TGTGCCAGCAGTTTATTCCCGGGACTAAACTCACCCCTCCACTTT.

The chain joins TRBV21-1 to TRBJ1-1. TRBV21-1 is a documented pseudogene. This CDR3 comprises 15 residues. The CDR3 DNA reads as TGTGCCAGAGGCCCGATAGGCGGGTCAAACACTGAAGCTTTCTTT. Its translation: CARGPIGGSNTEAFF.

The chain uses TRBV5-1 and TRBJ2-7, with D perhaps matching TRBD1 (5 bases). Germline loops: CDR1 SGHRS, CDR2 YFSETQ. The CDR3 has 16 residues. V lost 4 bases and J lost 3, with 20 bases in between. The CDR3: CASSLGGALNGYEQYF. CDR3 DNA sequence: TGCGCCAGCAGCCTGGGTGGGGCCCTCAATGGCTACGAGCAGTACTTC.

The chain recombines TRBV5-1 with TRBJ2-7; 11 nucleotides line up with TRBD2. The V gene end was trimmed by 4 bases and the J gene end by 0 bases; junction bases not matched to a gene: 3. The CDR3 totals 15 residues. Germline CDR1 and CDR2: SGHRS and YFSETQ. The CDR3 protein is CASSELAGASYEQYF. CDR3 sequence (DNA): TGCGCCAGCAGCGAACTAGCGGGGGCCTCCTACGAGCAGTACTTC.

This chain links TRBV12-5 with TRBJ2-1; D unclear. V lost 3 bases and J lost 2, with 8 bases in between. This CDR3 spans 14 amino acids. In germline, CDR1 is LGHNT, CDR2 FRNRAP. In nucleotides, the CDR3 is TGTGCTAGTGGTTTACAGCCCGCCTACAATGAGCAGTTCTTC. It specifies CASGLQPAYNEQFF.

This clone has more than one count but fewer than ten. The chain has TRBV19 and TRBJ2-7, with TRBD2 matching over 7 bases. From germline, CDR1 is LNHDA and CDR2 SQIVND (reference sequence). The junction had 7 bases not matched to a gene; V was cut back by 5 bases and J by 3 bases. The CDR3 spans 14 residues. The CDR3 here is CASSPGRDYYEQYF. In nucleotides, the CDR3 is TGTGCCAGTAGTCCCGGGCGGGACTACTACGAGCAGTACTTC.

The chain has TRBV25-1 and TRBJ1-4; unclear D gene. Germline-derived CDR1 and CDR2 are MGHDK and SYGVNS. This CDR3 is built from 14 residues. Trimming cost V 3 bases and J 10 bases, with 15 bases left between them. CDR3 bases: TGTGCCAGCAGTGATGCGGGGTATTCGGCAAAACTGTTTTTT. Residues: CASSDAGYSAKLFF.

The V call is TRBV27, the J call TRBJ2-7, with 10 positions matching TRBD2. The CDR3 is 16 residues long. Germline-derived CDR1 and CDR2 are MNHEY and SMNVEV (reference sequence). V gave up 5 bases and J gave up 2 bases; unmatched junction bases: 9. CDR3: CASSGTRLAGPYEQYF. In nucleotides, the CDR3 is TGTGCCAGCAGTGGAACCAGACTAGCGGGTCCCTACGAGCAGTACTTC.

The gene calls are TRBV9 and TRBJ2-3; 8 bases are shared with TRBD2. CDR1 and CDR2 (germline): SGDLS, YYNGEE. V was pared by 4 bases and J by 3 bases, with 7 bases of the junction left unmatched. This CDR3 has 15 amino acids. CDR3 protein: CASSSSSGMTDTQYF. CDR3 in DNA: TGTGCCAGCAGCTCGAGTAGCGGGATGACAGATACGCAGTATTTT.

The V and J genes are TRBV9 and TRBJ1-6; 7 positions agree with TRBD1. The CDR3 length is 14 residues. Trimming removed 3 bases from V and 7 bases from J; junction bases left unmatched: 4. The germline V gene has CDR1 SGDLS and CDR2 YYNGEE. CDR3 nucleotides: TGTGCCAGCAGCGCAACAGGGGCGAATTCACCCCTCCACTTT. Translated, it gives CASSATGANSPLHF.

This clone came up a few times. Distinct nucleotide sequences in the sample also encode this CDR3. The V and J genes are TRBV5-1 and TRBJ1-1; 10 bases are shared with TRBD1. Germline V lookup: CDR1 SGHRS, CDR2 YFSETQ. The CDR3 is made up of 14 amino acids. The junction had 6 bases not matched to a gene; V was cut back by 4 bases and J by 6 bases. The CDR3 DNA is TGCGCCAGCAGCCCAAGGACAGGGGGGTCTGAAGCTTTCTTT. Translation gives CASSPRTGGSEAFF.

The V call is TRBV3-1 (or the pseudogene TRBV3-2), the J call TRBJ2-1, with 7 bases lining up with TRBD1. Germline V CDR1 and CDR2: LGHDT, YNNKEL (reference sequence). CDR3 length: 16 amino acids. Trimming took 7 bases from V and 4 from J; bases not matched to a gene: 13. The chain's CDR3 is CASTPTVGTVYNEQFF. In DNA form, the CDR3 reads TGTGCCAGCACCCCCACCGTCGGGACAGTTTACAATGAGCAGTTCTTC.

This chain links TRBV6-1 with TRBJ2-7, with a tentative D call TRBD2 (5 bases). The CDR3 contains 16 residues. The V end was cut by 2 bases, the J end by 2 bases, with 16 bases between. CDR1 and CDR2 (germline): MNHNS, SASEGT. CDR3 bases: TGTGCCAGCAGTGAACCCGGGAAAGGGAATCCCTACGAGCAGTACTTC. Translated, it gives CASSEPGKGNPYEQYF.

The gene calls are TRBV7-8 and TRBJ1-6; 8 nucleotides agree with TRBD1. Germline trimming cut 1 base from V and 13 bases from J; bases unmatched to any gene: 3. The CDR3 is 13 amino acids. CDR1 is SGHVS and CDR2 is FQNEAQ in the germline V gene. The CDR3 DNA is TGTGCCAGCAGCTTAGTGGACAGGGCTCCCCTCCACTTT. Translated: CASSLVDRAPLHF.

This sequence joins TRBV7-8 and TRBJ2-3; 8 bases agree with TRBD2. There are 15 residues in the CDR3. Germline V CDR1 and CDR2: SGHVS, FQNEAQ. V trimming: 6 bases; J trimming: 6 bases; junction bases outside the gene matches: 11. Written as DNA, the CDR3 is TGTGCCAGCAGTAAAACTAGCGGACTTGGGGATACGCAGTATTTT. Amino acids: CASSKTSGLGDTQYF.

The chain is built from TRBV6-4 and TRBJ2-5; D is undetermined. Germline V CDR1 and CDR2: MRHNA, SNTAGT. Trimming removed 2 bases at V and 1 base at J, with 8 bases between. The CDR3 contains 14 residues. The CDR3 is CASSDMWSQETQYF. DNA for the CDR3: TGTGCCAGCAGTGACATGTGGAGCCAAGAGACCCAGTACTTC.

This chain connects TRBV6-2 or TRBV6-3 to TRBJ2-1; possibly TRBD2 for D (5 bases). The CDR3 is 14 residues long. The ends were cut back, 4 bases at V and 0 bases at J, with 7 bases in the middle. Germline CDR1 is MNHEY and CDR2 is SVGEGT. The CDR3 region is CASSSSSSYNEQFF. CDR3 in DNA: TGTGCCAGCAGTTCTAGCAGCTCCTACAATGAGCAGTTCTTC.

V is TRBV18 and J is TRBJ2-2; D perhaps matches TRBD2 (6 bases). The CDR3 extends over 16 amino acids. CDR1 and CDR2 (germline): KGHSH, LQKENI. Trimming removed 0 bases at V and 4 bases at J, with 12 bases between. CDR3 nucleotides: TGTGCCAGCTCACCACCGATGGGGGGTGGCACCGGGGAGCTGTTTTTT. It encodes CASSPPMGGGTGELFF.

This chain uses TRBV3-1 (or the pseudogene TRBV3-2) with TRBJ2-5; a possible D gene is TRBD1 (6 bases). Trimming stripped 1 base from V and 4 bases from J, with 13 bases between. This CDR3 spans 15 amino acids. CDR1 is LGHDT and CDR2 is YNNKEL in the germline V gene (reference sequence). CDR3 sequence: CASSQGTVRSETQYF. CDR3 coding DNA: TGTGCCAGCAGCCAAGGGACAGTGAGATCAGAGACCCAGTACTTC.